This TCR beta chain was observed in a study of T cells after yellow fever vaccination. Whole-study context: With SMART-Seq v4 Ultra Low Input, the fractions containing low cell numbers were prepared.

Study findings and constraints: Re-detected after boosting: most primary clones, almost 97% of CD4 and about 90% of CD8. Abundant clonotypes from the bulk population could contaminate FACS-sorted repertoires. Of the clonotypes, a small share occurred in both CD4 and CD8 compartments.

Trimming cost V 3 bases and J 8 bases; bases outside gene matches: 1. The V gene's germline CDR1 is MNHEY and CDR2 SVGEGT. This CDR3 contains 12 residues. Note on this clonotype: Its antigen is not known.

TCRdb itself ran the 5' RACE reads through MiXCR, one entry per CDR3 protein. The table has about 340,000 distinct CDR3 sequences, 12% seen once. This receptor was obtained from a man aged 18 to 29 who received the YFV17D yellow fever vaccine. The chain couples TRBV6-2 or TRBV6-3 to TRBJ2-1; 7 bases agree with TRBD2. The sequences come from CD4+ T cells sorted from PBMCs, collected 15 days after the yellow fever booster vaccination. The chain's CDR3 is CASSYRGDEQFF. In DNA, the CDR3 is TGTGCCAGCAGTTATCGGGGGGATGAGCAGTTCTTC.